This T cell receptor beta chain was retrieved from a study of blood T cell repertoires in COVID-19. The CDR3 contains 13 residues. Trimming pared 3 bases from V and 1 base from J, leaving 6 bases between. The table came from immunoSEQ multiplex PCR; TCRdb's copy has only in-frame clones and leaves some out. The table has some 130,000 clones, around three quarters seen once. This receptor was identified in a human donor in a cohort sampled during active COVID-19. The sequenced material came from peripheral blood. V is TRBV12-3 or TRBV12-4 and J is TRBJ1-1; D is ambiguous. The chain's CDR3 is CASSFTRNTEAFF. The DNA for the CDR3 is TGTGCCAGCAGTTTTACAAGGAACACTGAAGCTTTCTTT.